One sample yielded the 27 T cell receptor beta chains listed below, sequenced in a study of T cells in Graves' hyperthyroidism and ophthalmopathy. TCR beta CDR3 regions were amplified from RNA transcripts. In the first-round RT-PCR of the TCR CDR3, the HTBI primer set was used. Using its own MiXCR run on the multiplex PCR reads, TCRdb lists one record per CDR3 protein. The repertoire holds a few hundred thousand distinct CDR3 sequences, with around 25% as singletons. The sample consisted of blood. Receptor source: a middle-aged man with Graves' hyperthyroidism.

The V call is TRBV7-9, the J call TRBJ2-7; no definite D call. Germline V CDR1 and CDR2: SEHNR, FQNEAQ (reference sequence). CDR3 length: 15 amino acids. Trimming took 2 bases from V and 5 from J, leaving 16 bases between them. The CDR3 spells CASSLSAVVYDEQYF. CDR3 nucleotide sequence: TGTGCCAGCAGCTTATCCGCCGTGGTTTACGACGAGCAGTACTTC. Drawing the rest from reference TRBV7-9 and TRBJ2-7, the complete variable domain is DTGVSQNPRHKITKRGQNVTFRCDPISEHNRLYWYRQTLGQGPEFLTYFQNEAQLEKSRLLSDRFSAERPKGSFSTLEIQRTEQGDSAMYLCASSLSAVVYDEQYFGPGTRLTVT.

V is TRBV6-1 and J is TRBJ2-3; 7 bases align to TRBD2. Germline V gene sequence: CDR1 MNHNS, CDR2 SASEGT. The CDR3 covers 18 residues. V shed 7 bases, J shed 1 base, and the junction held 17 bases outside the gene matches. CDR3: CASKAGEQTGSRTDTQYF. Written as DNA, the CDR3 is TGTGCCAGCAAGGCGGGAGAACAAACTGGAAGCCGCACAGATACGCAGTATTTT.

This clonotype was seen many times. CDR3 nucleotide sequence: TGTGCCAGCAGTTCAGGGACAGTGGATACGCAGTATTTT. Translating it yields CASSSGTVDTQYF. The rearrangement uses TRBV12-3 or TRBV12-4 and TRBJ2-3; 7 nucleotides line up with TRBD1. The J segment lost 6 bases and the V segment lost 4 bases, leaving 4 bases of the junction unmatched. The CDR3 has 13 amino acids.

The gene calls are TRBV3-1 and TRBJ2-5, with 7 bases aligning to TRBD1. CDR3 size: 15 residues. Looked up from germline, CDR1 is LGHDT and CDR2 is YNNKEL (reference sequence). V gave up 5 bases and J gave up 1 base; unmatched junction bases: 7. CDR3 region: CASSVRGTAQETQYF. The DNA for the CDR3 is TGTGCCAGCAGCGTCAGGGGGACAGCCCAAGAGACCCAGTACTTC.

The V gene is TRBV9, the J gene TRBJ2-5; D not certain. The CDR3 contains 15 residues. V lost 0 bases and J 2 bases, leaving 11 bases between the germline ends. Germline V gives CDR1 SGDLS, CDR2 YYNGEE. DNA of the CDR3: TGTGCCAGCAGCGTAGAAGGAACCAGACAAGAGACCCAGTACTTC. Translation gives CASSVEGTRQETQYF.

The V gene is TRBV11-2, the J gene TRBJ1-1, with D hard to call. This CDR3 has 14 residues. Germline lookup yields CDR1 SGHAT and CDR2 FQNNGV. Trimming shortened V by 2 bases and J by 4 bases, and 11 bases separated the two germline ends. CDR3 sequence (DNA): TGTGCCAGCAGCTTACTGGACTGGGGCACTGAAGCTTTCTTT. Encoded protein: CASSLLDWGTEAFF.

The chain employs TRBV4-1 and TRBJ2-7; 8 bases agree with TRBD1. V lost 3 bases and J lost 3; bases outside the gene matches: 7. There are 15 residues in the CDR3. Looked up from germline, CDR1 is MGHRA and CDR2 is YSYEKL. The DNA for the CDR3 is TGCGCCAGCAGCCAGCCGGGACAGGCTTACTACGAGCAGTACTTC. Its protein is CASSQPGQAYYEQYF.

The chain uses TRBV10-3 and TRBJ1-1; TRBD1 is a possible D gene (5 bases). This CDR3 has 16 amino acids. Trimming removed 4 bases from V and 4 bases from J, with 19 bases in between. CDR1 is ENHRY and CDR2 is SYGVKD in the germline V gene. The CDR3 DNA sequence: TGTGCCATCAGTGGGGGCCCAGTGCGGGAGGCCACTGAAGCTTTCTTT. Translation: CAISGGPVREATEAFF.

Many counts were recorded for this clonotype. The V gene is TRBV7-8, the J gene TRBJ1-3; 9 nucleotides match TRBD1. This CDR3 has 15 amino acids. Unmatched junction bases numbered 3, after V lost 5 bases and J lost 1 base. CDR1 and CDR2 (germline): SGHVS, FQNEAQ. The CDR3 region is CASSTTGGSGNTIYF. The CDR3, as DNA: TGTGCCAGCAGCACGACAGGGGGATCTGGAAACACCATATATTTT.

V usage is TRBV19 and J usage is TRBJ1-4; no clear D gene. Germline loops: CDR1 LNHDA, CDR2 SQIVND (reference sequence). Trimming took 2 bases from V and 4 from J, leaving 11 bases between them. The CDR3 is 15 amino acids. This CDR3 reads CASSIPSTYNEKLFF. For the CDR3, the DNA is TGTGCCAGTAGTATACCCAGTACGTATAATGAAAAACTGTTTTTT.

This clonotype has at least ten counts. This chain joins TRBV28 and TRBJ2-7, with TRBD1 identical over 10 bases. Unmatched junction bases numbered 6, after V lost 3 bases and J lost 7 bases. Germline values: CDR1 MDHEN, CDR2 SYDVKM. CDR3 size: 14 residues. The CDR3 bases are TGTGCCAGCAGTTTTGCGGGACAGGGGAAGGAGCAGTACTTC. It yields the protein CASSFAGQGKEQYF.

This clonotype has a count of ten or more. This chain links TRBV2 with TRBJ2-3, with 8 nucleotides matching TRBD1. CDR1 is SNHLY and CDR2 is FYNNEI in the germline V gene. V lost 7 bases, J lost 6 bases, and 9 bases stayed unmatched. This CDR3 has 14 amino acids. The CDR3 region is CASIRGTGYDTQYF. CDR3 in DNA: TGTGCCAGCATCCGGGGGACAGGTTATGATACGCAGTATTTT.

This clonotype was seen a few times. J is TRBJ1-1 and V is TRBV5-1, with D unclear. Trimming took off 1 base at V and 5 bases at J, with 9 bases between the two ends. Germline V CDR1 and CDR2: SGHRS, YFSETQ. CDR3 length: 13 amino acids. The CDR3: CASSLLGKTEAFF. Here the CDR3 DNA reads TGCGCCAGCAGCTTGTTAGGGAAGACTGAAGCTTTCTTT. The full variable domain, with the rest looked up from reference TRBV5-1 and TRBJ1-1, is KAGVTQTPRYLIKTRGQQVTLSCSPISGHRSVSWYQQTPGQGLQFLFEYFSETQRNKGNFPGRFSGRQFSNSRSEMNVSTLELGDSALYLCASSLLGKTEAFFGQGTRLTVV.

The chain employs TRBV27 and TRBJ2-7, with D perhaps matching TRBD2 (6 bases). The CDR3 is 14 amino acids. V shed 7 bases and J shed 3 bases, with 16 bases lying between them. Looked up from germline, CDR1 is MNHEY and CDR2 is SMNVEV (reference sequence). CDR3 DNA: TGTGCCAGCACCAACCTGGAGGGGAGCTACGAGCAGTACTTC. Its protein product is CASTNLEGSYEQYF.

The chain is built from TRBV5-1 and TRBJ2-7; 9 bases match TRBD2. This CDR3 has 16 residues. V shed 0 bases and J 6 bases; nucleotides not matched to a gene: 10. CDR1 is SGHRS, CDR2 YFSETQ, per germline. The CDR3, as DNA: TGCGCCAGCAGCTTGGGGGCTAGCGGGATCACAGGCGAGCAGTACTTC. Its translation: CASSLGASGITGEQYF.

This clonotype came up a few times. The chain couples TRBV5-6 to TRBJ2-1; a weak D match, TRBD2 (6 bases). This CDR3 has 14 amino acids. Per germline, CDR1 SGHDT and CDR2 YYEEEE. Trimming pared 7 bases from V and 6 bases from J, leaving 17 bases between. The CDR3 sequence is CASGYGSFSNEQFF. As DNA, the CDR3 is TGTGCCAGCGGGTACGGGAGTTTTTCCAATGAGCAGTTCTTC. Drawing the rest from reference TRBV5-6 and TRBJ2-1, the complete variable domain is DAGVTQSPTHLIKTRGQQVTLRCSPKSGHDTVSWYQQALGQGPQFIFQYYEEEERQRGNFPDRFSGHQFPNYSSELNVNALLLGDSALYLCASGYGSFSNEQFFGPGTRLTVL.

This rearrangement joins TRBV20-1 to TRBJ2-3; TRBD2 matches 13 bases. Germline CDR1 reads DFQATT; CDR2 reads SNEGSKA (reference sequence). CDR3 length equals 15 residues. Unmatched junction bases numbered 5, after V lost 6 bases and J lost 2 bases. In nucleotides, the CDR3 is TGCAGTGCCAGACTAGCGGGAGGAGCCACAGATACGCAGTATTTT. Protein product: CSARLAGGATDTQYF.

V gene TRBV6-5 combines with J gene TRBJ2-3, with D tentatively TRBD2 (5 bases). Germline CDR1 is MNHEY and CDR2 is SVGAGI. V dropped 2 bases and J dropped 4 bases, with 13 bases sitting between them. The CDR3 extends over 15 amino acids. For the CDR3, the DNA is TGTGCCAGCAGTTACCCAACTAGTCTCCCAGATACGCAGTATTTT. It yields the protein CASSYPTSLPDTQYF.

The V gene is TRBV5-6, the J gene TRBJ2-5; 10 positions agree with TRBD2. The CDR3 is 15 residues long. Unmatched junction bases numbered 8, after V lost 5 bases and J lost 4 bases. Germline loops: CDR1 SGHDT, CDR2 YYEEEE. The chain's CDR3 is CASSSRAGGTETQYF. CDR3 in DNA: TGTGCCAGCAGTTCTAGAGCGGGAGGGACAGAGACCCAGTACTTC.

This clonotype occurred a few times. The chain is built from TRBV6-1 and TRBJ1-1; D unresolved. Germline V gene data show CDR1 as MNHNS and CDR2 as SASEGT. The CDR3 is made up of 15 amino acids. The V end lost 1 base, the J end lost 1 base, and 10 bases lay between the germline ends. Here the CDR3 reads CASSEVGVRNTEAFF. The CDR3 DNA reads TGTGCCAGCAGTGAAGTCGGGGTTCGGAACACTGAAGCTTTCTTT.

Only a few counts were recorded for this clonotype. The V and J genes are TRBV27 and TRBJ2-5; D is ambiguous. Trimming removed 3 bases from V and 1 base from J, with 12 bases in between. This CDR3 is built from 15 residues. CDR1 is MNHEY and CDR2 is SMNVEV in the germline V gene (reference sequence). CDR3 in DNA: TGTGCCAGCAGTTTCGGAGCGAGTTCCCAAGAGACCCAGTACTTC. This gives the protein CASSFGASSQETQYF.

The chain uses TRBV12-3 or TRBV12-4 and TRBJ2-2; D may be TRBD1 (6 bases). The V gene lost 5 bases and the J gene lost 1 base, with 11 bases spanning the gap. CDR3 length equals 15 residues. In DNA, the CDR3 is TGTGCCAGCAGTGACCGGGACAAGAACACCGGGGAGCTGTTTTTT. This codes for CASSDRDKNTGELFF.

On this clonotype itself: A much larger clonotype is one base distant, so this may be a read error. J is TRBJ1-1 and V is TRBV2, with D unclear. CDR1 is SNHLY and CDR2 is FYNNEI in the germline V gene. Trimming stripped 6 bases from V and 1 base from J, with 12 bases between. This CDR3 comprises 14 residues. CDR3 sequence: CASRRGLGNTEAFF. CDR3 coding DNA: TGTGCCAGCAGAAGAGGGTTGGGGAACACTGAAGCTTTCTTT.

This chain joins TRBV28 and TRBJ2-7; the D is unclear. The CDR3 extends over 13 amino acids. CDR1 and CDR2 (germline): MDHEN, SYDVKM. This CDR3 is CATSVVFKGEQYF. The CDR3 bases are TGTGCTACCAGCGTGGTATTTAAAGGCGAGCAGTACTTC.

This clonotype was counted between two and nine times. The V and J genes are TRBV5-4 and TRBJ2-2, with D unresolved. Trimming removed 0 bases at V and 6 bases at J, with 6 bases between. Per germline, CDR1 SGHNT and CDR2 YYREEE (reference sequence). CDR3 length: 13 residues. CDR3 sequence: CASSLVSAGELFF. The CDR3 nucleotides are TGTGCCAGCAGCTTGGTTTCAGCCGGGGAGCTGTTTTTT.

The DNA for the CDR3 is TGTGCCAGCATCGACAGGAGAGGGGCCCTGGGCACTGAAGCTTTCTTT. It codes for CASIDRRGALGTEAFF. The rearrangement uses TRBV6-2 or TRBV6-3 and TRBJ1-1, with a tentative D call TRBD1 (6 bases). CDR3 length equals 16 residues. V dropped 7 bases and J dropped 4 bases, with 22 bases sitting between them. Germline V gene sequence: CDR1 MNHEY, CDR2 SVGEGT.

This clonotype was picked up many times. The DNA for the CDR3 is TGCAGTGCTAGGATGGTGGATACGCAGTATTTT. Translation: CSARMVDTQYF. The rearrangement links TRBV20-1 to TRBJ2-3; D uncertain. The CDR3 totals 11 residues. Germline V CDR1 and CDR2: DFQATT, SNEGSKA (reference sequence). The V and J ends lost 3 bases and 6 bases respectively, with 7 bases between them.